Detailed here is one TCR beta chain. Its antigen remains unknown. The entry originates in a study of OX40 agonist ivuxolimab in advanced cancers. Study-level findings and limits: Normalized T-cell clonal expansion was also low in a subset of nonresponders.

The V and J ends lost 4 bases and 0 bases, in that order; junction bases with no gene match: 9. CDR3 length: 18 residues. In germline, CDR1 is SEHNR, CDR2 FQNEAQ (reference sequence). Baseline was the first blood sampling point, followed by cycle 4 day 1 and cycle 7 day 1. Method: immunoSEQ multiplex PCR; TCRdb's copy keeps in-frame clones and lacks some. The sample has about 48,000 clones, around 90% seen once; the top ten hold 6.5% to 7.5%. This clonotype was sampled from an adult with an advanced solid tumor such as melanoma, head and neck, liver or kidney cancer. The source was CD4+ or CD8+ T cells sorted from blood, collected in a trial of the OX40 agonist ivuxolimab. The genes are TRBV7-9 and TRBJ1-5; the match to TRBD1 covers 10 bases. In DNA, the CDR3 is TGTGCCAGCAGCTATTCCGGGACAGGGGTGGGTAGCAATCAGCCCCAGCATTTT. Encoded protein: CASSYSGTGVGSNQPQHF.